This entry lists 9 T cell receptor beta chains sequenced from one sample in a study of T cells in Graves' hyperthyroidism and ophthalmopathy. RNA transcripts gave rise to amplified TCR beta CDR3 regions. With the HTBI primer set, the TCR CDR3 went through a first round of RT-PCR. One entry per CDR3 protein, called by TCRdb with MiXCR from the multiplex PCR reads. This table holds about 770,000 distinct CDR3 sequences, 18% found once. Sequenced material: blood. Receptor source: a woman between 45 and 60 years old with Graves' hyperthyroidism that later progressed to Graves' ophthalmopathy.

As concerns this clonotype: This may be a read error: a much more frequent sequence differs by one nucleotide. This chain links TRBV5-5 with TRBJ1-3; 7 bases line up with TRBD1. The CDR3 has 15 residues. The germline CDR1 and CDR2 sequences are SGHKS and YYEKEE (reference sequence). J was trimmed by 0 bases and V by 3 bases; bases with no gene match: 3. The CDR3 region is CASSWTGDSGNTIYF. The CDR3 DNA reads TGTGCCAGCAGCTGGACAGGAGACTCTGGAAACACCATATATTTT. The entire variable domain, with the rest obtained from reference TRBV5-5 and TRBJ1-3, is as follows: DAGVTQSPTHLIKTRGQQVTLRCSPISGHKSVSWYQQVLGQGPQFIFQYYEKEERGRGNFPDRFSARQFPNYSSELNVNALLLGDSALYLCASSWTGDSGNTIYFGEGSWLTVV.

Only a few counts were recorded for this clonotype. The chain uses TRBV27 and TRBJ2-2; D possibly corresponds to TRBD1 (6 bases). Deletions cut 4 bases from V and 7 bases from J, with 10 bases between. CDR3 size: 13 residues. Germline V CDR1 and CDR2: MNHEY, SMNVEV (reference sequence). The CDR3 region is CASSYREHGELFF. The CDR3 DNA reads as TGTGCCAGCAGTTACAGGGAACACGGGGAGCTGTTTTTT.

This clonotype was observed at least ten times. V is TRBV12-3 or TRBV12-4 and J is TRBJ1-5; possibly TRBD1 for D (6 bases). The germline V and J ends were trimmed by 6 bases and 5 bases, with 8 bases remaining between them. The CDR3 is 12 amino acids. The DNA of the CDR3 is TGTGCCAGCAGAAACAGGGATCAGCCCCAGCATTTT. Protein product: CASRNRDQPQHF.

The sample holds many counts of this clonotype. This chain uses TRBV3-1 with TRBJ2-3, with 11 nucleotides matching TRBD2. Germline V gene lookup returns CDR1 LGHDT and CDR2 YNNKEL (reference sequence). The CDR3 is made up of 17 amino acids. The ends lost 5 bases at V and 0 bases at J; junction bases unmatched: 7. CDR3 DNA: TGTGCCAGCAGCTCAGCTAGCGGGGGGCTTAGCACAGATACGCAGTATTTT. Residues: CASSSASGGLSTDTQYF.

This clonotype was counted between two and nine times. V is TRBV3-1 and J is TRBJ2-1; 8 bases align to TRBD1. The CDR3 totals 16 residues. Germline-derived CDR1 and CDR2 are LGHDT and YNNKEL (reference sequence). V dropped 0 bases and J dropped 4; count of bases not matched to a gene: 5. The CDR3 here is CASSQDGTGGYNEQFF. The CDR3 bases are TGTGCCAGCAGCCAAGATGGTACAGGGGGATACAATGAGCAGTTCTTC.

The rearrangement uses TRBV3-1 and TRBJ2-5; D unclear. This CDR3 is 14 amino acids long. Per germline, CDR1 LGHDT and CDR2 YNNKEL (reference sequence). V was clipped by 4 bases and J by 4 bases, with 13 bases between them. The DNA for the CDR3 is TGTGCCAGCAGCCCCCCTGGTAGGAGAGAGACCCAGTACTTC. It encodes CASSPPGRRETQYF.

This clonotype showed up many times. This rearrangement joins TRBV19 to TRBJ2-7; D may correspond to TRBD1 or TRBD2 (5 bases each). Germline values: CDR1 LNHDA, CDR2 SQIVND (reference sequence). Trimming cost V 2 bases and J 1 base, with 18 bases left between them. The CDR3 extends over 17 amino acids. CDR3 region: CASSISYAGTESYEQYF. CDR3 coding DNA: TGTGCCAGTAGTATATCCTATGCCGGGACGGAATCCTACGAGCAGTACTTC.

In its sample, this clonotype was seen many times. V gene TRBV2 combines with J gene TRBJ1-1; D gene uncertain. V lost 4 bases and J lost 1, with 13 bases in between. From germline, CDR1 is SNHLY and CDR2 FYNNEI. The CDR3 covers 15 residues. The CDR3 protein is CASSGYMGPNTEAFF. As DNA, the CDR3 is TGTGCCAGCAGTGGGTACATGGGCCCGAACACTGAAGCTTTCTTT.

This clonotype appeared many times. CDR3 in amino acids: CAWTGLAGRIEQFF. CDR3 DNA: TGTGCCTGGACTGGACTAGCGGGGAGGATTGAGCAGTTCTTC. This chain connects TRBV30 to TRBJ2-1, with 12 bases lining up with TRBD2. V lost 4 bases and J lost 9; bases outside the gene matches: 7. Germline V gene lookup returns CDR1 GTSNPN and CDR2 SVGIG (reference sequence). The CDR3 runs to 14 residues.